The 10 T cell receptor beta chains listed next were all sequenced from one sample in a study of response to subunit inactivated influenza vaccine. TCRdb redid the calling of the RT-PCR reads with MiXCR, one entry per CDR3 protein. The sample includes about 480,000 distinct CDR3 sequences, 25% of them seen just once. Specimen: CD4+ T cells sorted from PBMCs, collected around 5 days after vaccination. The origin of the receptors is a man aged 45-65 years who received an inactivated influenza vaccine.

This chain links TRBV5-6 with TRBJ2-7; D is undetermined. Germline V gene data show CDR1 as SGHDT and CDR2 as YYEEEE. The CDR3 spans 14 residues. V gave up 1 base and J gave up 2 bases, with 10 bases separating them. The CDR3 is CASSLYPGTYEQYF. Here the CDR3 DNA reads TGTGCCAGCAGCTTGTATCCAGGAACCTACGAGCAGTACTTC.

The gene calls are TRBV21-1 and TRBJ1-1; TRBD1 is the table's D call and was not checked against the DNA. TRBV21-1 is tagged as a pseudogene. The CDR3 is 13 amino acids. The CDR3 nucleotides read TGTGCCAGCAGCCTATCGGAGGGGGCTGAAGCTTTCTTT. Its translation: CASSLSEGAEAFF.

The chain's CDR3 is CSASRAEGDTQYF. The CDR3 DNA sequence: TGCAGTGCTAGTCGGGCGGAGGGAGATACGCAGTATTTT. The V gene is TRBV20-1, the J gene TRBJ2-3; D is perhaps TRBD2 (6 bases). Trimming left V 3 bases short and J 5 bases short, with 12 bases between. Germline V gene lookup returns CDR1 DFQATT and CDR2 SNEGSKA (reference sequence). The CDR3 length is 13 residues.

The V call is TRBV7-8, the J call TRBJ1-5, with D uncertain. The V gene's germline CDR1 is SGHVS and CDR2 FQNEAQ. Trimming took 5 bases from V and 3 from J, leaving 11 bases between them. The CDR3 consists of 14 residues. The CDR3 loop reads CASSPRNPNQPQHF. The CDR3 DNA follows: TGTGCCAGCAGCCCGCGGAACCCCAATCAGCCCCAGCATTTT.

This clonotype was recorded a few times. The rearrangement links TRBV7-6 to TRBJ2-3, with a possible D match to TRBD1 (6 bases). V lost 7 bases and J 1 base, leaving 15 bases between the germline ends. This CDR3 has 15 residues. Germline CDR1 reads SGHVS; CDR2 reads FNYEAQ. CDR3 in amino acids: CASTNQGIGTDTQYF. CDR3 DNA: TGTGCCAGCACAAATCAGGGGATCGGCACAGATACGCAGTATTTT.

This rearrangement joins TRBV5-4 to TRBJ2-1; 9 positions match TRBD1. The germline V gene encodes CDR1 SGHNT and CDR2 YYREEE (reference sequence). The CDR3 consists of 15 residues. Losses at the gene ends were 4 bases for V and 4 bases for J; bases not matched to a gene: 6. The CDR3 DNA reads TGTGCCAGCAGCCCAGGGACAGGGCCGTACAATGAGCAGTTCTTC. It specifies CASSPGTGPYNEQFF.

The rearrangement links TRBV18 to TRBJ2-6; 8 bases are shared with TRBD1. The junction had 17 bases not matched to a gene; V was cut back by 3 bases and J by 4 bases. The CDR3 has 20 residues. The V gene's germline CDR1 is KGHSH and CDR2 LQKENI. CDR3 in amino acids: CASSPDRVSIALSGANVLTF. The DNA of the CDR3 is TGTGCCAGCTCACCGGACAGGGTTTCCATTGCCCTCTCCGGGGCCAACGTCCTGACTTTC.

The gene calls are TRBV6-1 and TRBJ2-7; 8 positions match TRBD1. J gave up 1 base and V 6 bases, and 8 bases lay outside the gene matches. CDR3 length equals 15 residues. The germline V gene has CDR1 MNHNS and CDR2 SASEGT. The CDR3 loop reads CASSSTGQGSYEQYF. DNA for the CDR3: TGTGCCAGCAGCTCCACCGGACAGGGATCCTACGAGCAGTACTTC.

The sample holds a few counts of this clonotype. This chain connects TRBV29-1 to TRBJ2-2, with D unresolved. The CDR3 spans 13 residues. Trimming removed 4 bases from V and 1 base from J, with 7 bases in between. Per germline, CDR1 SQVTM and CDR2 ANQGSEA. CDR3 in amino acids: CSVGWGNTGELFF. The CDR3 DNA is TGCAGCGTTGGATGGGGGAACACCGGGGAGCTGTTTTTT.

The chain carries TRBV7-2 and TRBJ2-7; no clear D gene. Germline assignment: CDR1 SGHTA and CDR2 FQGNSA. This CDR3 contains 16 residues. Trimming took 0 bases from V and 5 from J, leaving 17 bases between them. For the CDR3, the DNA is TGTGCCAGCAGCTTAGCGGCAACAGAACCCCCAGACGAGCAGTACTTC. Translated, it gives CASSLAATEPPDEQYF.